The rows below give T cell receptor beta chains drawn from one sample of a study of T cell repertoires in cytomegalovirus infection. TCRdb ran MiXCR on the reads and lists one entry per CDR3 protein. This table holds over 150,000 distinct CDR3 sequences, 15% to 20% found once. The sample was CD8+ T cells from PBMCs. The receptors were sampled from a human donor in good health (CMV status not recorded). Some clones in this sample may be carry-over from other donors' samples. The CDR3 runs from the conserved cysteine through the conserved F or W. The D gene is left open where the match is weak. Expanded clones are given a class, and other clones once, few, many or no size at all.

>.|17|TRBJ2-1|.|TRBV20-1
TGCAGTGCTAGGGACGTCGTAAGGGACCGGATAAACAATGAGCAGTTCTTC
CSARDVVRDRINNEQFF
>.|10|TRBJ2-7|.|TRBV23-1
TGCGCCAGCAGTCAATCCGAGCAGTACTTC
CASSQSEQYF
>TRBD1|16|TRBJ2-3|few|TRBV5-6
TGTGCCAGCATCGAGATGACAGGGGCGCTCACAGATACGCAGTATTTT
CASIEMTGALTDTQYF
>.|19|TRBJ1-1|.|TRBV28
TGTGCCAGCAGTCCCGTAGGGGATGGGGAGGGGCCGAGAGACACTGAAGCTTTCTTT
CASSPVGDGEGPRDTEAFF
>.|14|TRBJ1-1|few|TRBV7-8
TGTGCCAGCACCCCCGGGGATTTGAACACTGAAGCTTTCTTT
CASTPGDLNTEAFF
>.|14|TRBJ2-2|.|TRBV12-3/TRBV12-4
TGTGCCAGCAGTTTCAGGGGAAGGACCGGGGAGCTGTTTTTT
CASSFRGRTGELFF
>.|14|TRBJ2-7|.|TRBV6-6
TGTGCCAGCATGAATCAGGACAGCCCCTACGAGCAGTACTTC
CASMNQDSPYEQYF
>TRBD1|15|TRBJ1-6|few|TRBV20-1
TGCAGTGCCCTCCGGGACAGGGAATATAATTCACCCCTCCACTTT
CSALRDREYNSPLHF
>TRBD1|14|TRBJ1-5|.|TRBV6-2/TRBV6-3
TGTGCCAGCAGCCTAACAGGGGTTTATCAGCCCCAGCATTTT
CASSLTGVYQPQHF
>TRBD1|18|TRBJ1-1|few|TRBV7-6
TGTGCCAGCAGCCCTCGGACAGGGACGGTGTATATTGGCACTGAAGCTTTCTTT
CASSPRTGTVYIGTEAFF
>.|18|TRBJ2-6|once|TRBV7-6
TGTGCCAGCAGCCGCCGGAGCGGCATTTACTCTGGGGCCAACGTCCTGACTTTC
CASSRRSGIYSGANVLTF
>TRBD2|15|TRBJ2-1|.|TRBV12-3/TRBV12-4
TGTGCCAGCAGTCCTTGGACTAGCGGGGGCAATGAGCAGTTCTTC
CASSPWTSGGNEQFF
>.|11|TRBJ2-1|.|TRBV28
TGTGCCAGCCGAGACTACAATGAGCAGTTCTTC
CASRDYNEQFF
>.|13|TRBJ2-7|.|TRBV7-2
TGTGCCAGCAGCTTAGCGCGCAGCTACGAGCAGTACTTC
CASSLARSYEQYF
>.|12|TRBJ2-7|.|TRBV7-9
TGTGCCTCCGATGCGAACTCCTACGAGCAGTACTTC
CASDANSYEQYF
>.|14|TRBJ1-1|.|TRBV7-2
TGTGCCAGCAGCTTAGGAGATCTGAACACTGAAGCTTTCTTT
CASSLGDLNTEAFF
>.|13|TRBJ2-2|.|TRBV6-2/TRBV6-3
TGTGCCAGCAGCTTACAGGGTTCTGAGGAGCTGTTTTTT
CASSLQGSEELFF
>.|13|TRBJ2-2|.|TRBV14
TGTGCCAGCAGCCAAGGGCTAGCTATGGAGCTGTTTTTT
CASSQGLAMELFF
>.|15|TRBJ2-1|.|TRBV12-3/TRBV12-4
TGTGCCAGCACTCAAGTCCGGTTCGGTTACAATGAGCAGTTCTTC
CASTQVRFGYNEQFF
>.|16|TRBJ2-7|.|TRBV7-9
TGTGCCAGCAGCCCCCCGGAGGGCCAGGTGAAATACGAGCAGTACTTC
CASSPPEGQVKYEQYF
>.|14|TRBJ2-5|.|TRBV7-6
TGTGCCAGCAGCTCCTCGGGACCCCAAGAGACCCAGTACTTC
CASSSSGPQETQYF
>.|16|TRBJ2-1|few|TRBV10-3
TGTGCCATCAGTGAGTCAGTGGGCCTCCAAGGCGATGAGCAGTTCTTC
CAISESVGLQGDEQFF
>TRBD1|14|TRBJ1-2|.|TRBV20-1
TGCAGTGCTGGGCCGGGACAGGGGGCTCATGGCTACACCTTC
CSAGPGQGAHGYTF
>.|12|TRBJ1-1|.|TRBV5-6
TGTGCCAGCAGCTTGGGAGGAGGAAGAACTTTCTTT
CASSLGGGRTFF
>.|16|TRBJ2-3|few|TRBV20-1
TGCAGTGCTAGACCCCTGGGAGGAGGGGTTACAGATACGCAGTATTTT
CSARPLGGGVTDTQYF
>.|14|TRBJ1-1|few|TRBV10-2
TGCGCCAGCTCTGGGGACCCCCAGCACACTGAAGCTTTCTTT
CASSGDPQHTEAFF
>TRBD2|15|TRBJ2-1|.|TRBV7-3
TGTGCCAGCAGCAATCGGGGGGGCCTCTACAATGAGCAGTTCTTC
CASSNRGGLYNEQFF
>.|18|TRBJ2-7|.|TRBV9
TGTGCCAGCAGCGTAGAGTCCCGGGACCACATCGTCACCTACGAGCAGTACTTC
CASSVESRDHIVTYEQYF
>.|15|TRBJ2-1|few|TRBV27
TGTGCCAGCAGTCTACAACCGACATCCTACAATGAGCAGTTCTTC
CASSLQPTSYNEQFF
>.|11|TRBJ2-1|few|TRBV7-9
TGTGCCAGCTGGGGGTCCAATGAGCAGTTCTTC
CASWGSNEQFF
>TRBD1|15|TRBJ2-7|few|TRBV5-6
TGTGCCAGCAGCTTGGAGTGGACAGGGGCCTACGAGCAGTACTTC
CASSLEWTGAYEQYF
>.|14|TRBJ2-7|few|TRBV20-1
TGCAGTGCTAGAGATAAATTAGCGGCCTACGAGCAGTACTTC
CSARDKLAAYEQYF
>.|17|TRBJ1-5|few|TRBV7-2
TGTGCCAGCAGCTTAGGAACAGAAACCCAGGTCAATCAGCCCCAGCATTTT
CASSLGTETQVNQPQHF
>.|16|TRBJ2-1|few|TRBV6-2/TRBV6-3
TGTGCCAGCGGCTTCATGGGGGGGCGAAGAATCCATGAGCAGTTCTTC
CASGFMGGRRIHEQFF
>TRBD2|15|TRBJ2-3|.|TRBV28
TGTGCCAGCAGTTTACTGCGGGAGAGCACAGATACGCAGTATTTT
CASSLLRESTDTQYF
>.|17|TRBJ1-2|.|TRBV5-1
TGCGCCAGCAGCTTGGAGACCGGGACAACCTTTAACTATGGCTACACCTTC
CASSLETGTTFNYGYTF
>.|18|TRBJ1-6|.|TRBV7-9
TGTGCCAGCGCCCGACCGGTGGGGGACGCCGGATTTAATTCACCCCTCCACTTT
CASARPVGDAGFNSPLHF
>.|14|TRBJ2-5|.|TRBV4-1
TGCGCCAGCAGCCGAACTAGTTCGACTGAGACCCAGTACTTC
CASSRTSSTETQYF
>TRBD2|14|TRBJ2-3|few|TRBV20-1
TGCAGTGCTCCCTTAGCGGGGGGAGTAGATACGCAGTATTTT
CSAPLAGGVDTQYF
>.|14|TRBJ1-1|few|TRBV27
TGTGCCAGCAGTTGGGGGGGAATGAACACTGAAGCTTTCTTT
CASSWGGMNTEAFF